This T cell receptor beta chain was sequenced for a study of blood T cell repertoires in COVID-19. For the study at large: The study drew acute and convalescent COVID-19 samples from the United States, Italy and Spain. Nucleic acid was either cDNA or gDNA, and it came from T cells, B-cell-depleted T cells, or PBMCs.

V shed 5 bases and J 6 bases; nucleotides not matched to a gene: 12. Germline loops: CDR1 LNHDA, CDR2 SQIVND (reference sequence). The CDR3 is 17 amino acids. In the original analysis: Counts of nucleated cells, estimated from reference gene primer amplification, were obtained. Data came from immunoSEQ multiplex PCR; TCRdb stores just in-frame clones and leaves some out. For V, J and clone size, that table is used; D and trimming come from the DNA. The table includes roughly 150,000 clones, about 81% detected once. This receptor was obtained from a human donor in a cohort sampled during active COVID-19. The sample consisted of peripheral blood. This sequence joins TRBV19 and TRBJ2-2, with 10 bases fitting TRBD1. In DNA, the CDR3 is TGTGCCAGTAGTCCCCGGGACAGGGGCGATAGGGCCGGGGAGCTGTTTTTT. Translated, it gives CASSPRDRGDRAGELFF. The full variable domain, in which reference TRBV19 and TRBJ2-2 provide the parts outside the CDR3, is DGGITQSPKYLFRKEGQNVTLSCEQNLNHDAMYWYRQDPGQGLRLIYYSQIVNDFQKGDIAEGYSVSREKKESFPLTVTSAQKNPTAFYLCASSPRDRGDRAGELFFGEGSRLTVL.